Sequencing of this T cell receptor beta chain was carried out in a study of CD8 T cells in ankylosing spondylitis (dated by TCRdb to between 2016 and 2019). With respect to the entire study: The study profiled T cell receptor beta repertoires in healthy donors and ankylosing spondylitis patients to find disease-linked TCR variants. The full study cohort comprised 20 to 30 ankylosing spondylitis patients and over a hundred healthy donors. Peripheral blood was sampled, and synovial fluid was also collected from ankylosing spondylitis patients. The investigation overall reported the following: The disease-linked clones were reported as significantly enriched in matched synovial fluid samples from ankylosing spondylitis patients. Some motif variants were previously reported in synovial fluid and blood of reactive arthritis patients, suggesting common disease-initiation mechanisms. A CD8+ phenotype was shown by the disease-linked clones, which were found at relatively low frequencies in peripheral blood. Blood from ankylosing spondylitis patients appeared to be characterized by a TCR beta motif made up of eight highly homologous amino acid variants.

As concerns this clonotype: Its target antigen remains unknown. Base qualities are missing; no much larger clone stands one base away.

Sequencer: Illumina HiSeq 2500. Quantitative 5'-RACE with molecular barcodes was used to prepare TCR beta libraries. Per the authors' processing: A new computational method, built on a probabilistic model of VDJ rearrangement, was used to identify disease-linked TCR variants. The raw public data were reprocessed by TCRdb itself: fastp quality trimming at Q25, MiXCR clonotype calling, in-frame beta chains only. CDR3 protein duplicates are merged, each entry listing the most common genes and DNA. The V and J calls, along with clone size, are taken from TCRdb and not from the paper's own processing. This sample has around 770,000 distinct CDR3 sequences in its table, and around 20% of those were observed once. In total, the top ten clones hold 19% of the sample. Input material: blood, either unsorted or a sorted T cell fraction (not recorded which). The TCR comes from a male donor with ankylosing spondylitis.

For the CDR3, the sequence is CSAGGRLEYNEQFF. The nucleotide sequence is given as TGCAGTGCTGGCGGCCGGCTGGAATACAATGAGCAGTTCTTC. The chain joins TRBV20-1 to TRBJ2-1, with no reliable assignment of the D segment. The CDR3 measures 14 amino acids from cysteine to phenylalanine. Left in the record is the CDR3 DNA by itself, 42 bases read in frame from the first base. Deletion took 5 bases off V and 4 bases off J, with a span of 15 bases between the germline ends. CDR1 DFQATT and CDR2 SNEGSKA are derived from the germline V gene (reference sequence).